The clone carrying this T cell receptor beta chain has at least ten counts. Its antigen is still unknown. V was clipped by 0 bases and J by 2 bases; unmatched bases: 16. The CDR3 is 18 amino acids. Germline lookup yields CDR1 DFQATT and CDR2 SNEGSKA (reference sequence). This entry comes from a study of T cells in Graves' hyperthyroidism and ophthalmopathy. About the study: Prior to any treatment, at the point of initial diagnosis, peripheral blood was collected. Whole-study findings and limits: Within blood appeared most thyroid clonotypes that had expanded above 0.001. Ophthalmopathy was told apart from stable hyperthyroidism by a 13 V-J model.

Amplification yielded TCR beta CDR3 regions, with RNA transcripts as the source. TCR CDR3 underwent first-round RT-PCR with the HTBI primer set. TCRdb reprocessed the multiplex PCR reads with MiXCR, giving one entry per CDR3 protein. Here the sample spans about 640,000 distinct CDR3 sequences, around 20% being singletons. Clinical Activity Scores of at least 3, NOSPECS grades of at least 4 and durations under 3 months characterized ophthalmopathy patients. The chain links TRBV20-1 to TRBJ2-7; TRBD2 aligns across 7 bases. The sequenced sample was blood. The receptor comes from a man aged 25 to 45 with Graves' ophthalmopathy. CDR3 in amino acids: CSARESLGTTSLTYEQYF. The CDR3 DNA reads TGCAGTGCTAGAGAATCGTTGGGGACTACCTCCCTAACCTACGAGCAGTACTTC.